This TCR beta chain derives from a study of T cell responses to AZD1222 COVID-19 vaccine. Study results and limitations: Across spike, vaccine-associated CD4 TCRs were found, dominant at 160-218 and 743-854.

Assay used: immunoSEQ multiplex PCR; TCRdb lists only in-frame clones, some missing. The sample has 160,000 or so clones; approximately 90% are singletons. Points on this clone: No antigen is known for it.

This CDR3 has 15 residues. Germline V gene sequence: CDR1 GTSNPN, CDR2 SVGIG (reference sequence). With 3 bases clipped from V and 4 bases from J, the junction kept 8 bases outside the gene matches. The chain links TRBV30 to TRBJ1-2, with 10 bases lining up with TRBD1. The sequencing here drew on peripheral blood, taken on day 0 of AZD1222 vaccination. The receptor was isolated from an adult in good health. This chain's CDR3 is CAWRTGTGEGYGYTF. The CDR3 DNA sequence: TGTGCCTGGAGGACCGGGACAGGGGAAGGCTATGGCTACACCTTC.